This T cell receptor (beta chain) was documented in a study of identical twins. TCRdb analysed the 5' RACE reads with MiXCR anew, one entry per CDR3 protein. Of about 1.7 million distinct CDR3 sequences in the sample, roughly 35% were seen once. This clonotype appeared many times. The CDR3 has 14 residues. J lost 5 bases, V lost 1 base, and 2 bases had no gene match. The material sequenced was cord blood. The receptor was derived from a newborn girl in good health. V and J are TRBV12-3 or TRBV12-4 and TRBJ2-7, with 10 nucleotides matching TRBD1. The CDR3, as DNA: TGTGCCAGCAGTTTAGGGACAGGGGGTGACGAGCAGTACTTC. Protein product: CASSLGTGGDEQYF.